This record looks at one T cell receptor beta chain sequence and its context. CDR1 and CDR2 from the germline V gene are MDHEN and SYDVKM. The CDR3 runs to 19 residues. Trimming took 4 bases from V and 4 from J; bases not matched to a gene: 12. This sample is drawn from a study of blood T cell repertoires in COVID-19. Study in general: Samples came from the United States, Italy and Spain, spanning acute and convalescent COVID-19. T cells, B-cell-depleted T cells, or PBMCs provided the cDNA or gDNA that served as material.

The method was immunoSEQ multiplex PCR; TCRdb's version includes in-frame clones alone and lacks a portion of them. Seen here are roughly 80,000 clones, 84% observed once, and the top ten hold about 10%. The chain combines TRBV28 with TRBJ1-6; 11 positions match TRBD1. Sequenced material: peripheral blood. The TCR sequence derives from a human donor in a cohort sampled during active COVID-19. The DNA for the CDR3 is TGTGCCAGCAGTTCTCGGACAGGGGGCGCGTTCGGATATAATTCACCCCTCCACTTT. This translates into CASSSRTGGAFGYNSPLHF.